Presented here are 12 T cell receptor beta chains from one specimen sequenced in a study of T cell repertoires in cytomegalovirus infection. These TCRs' antigens remain unknown. TCRdb reprocessed the reads with MiXCR, giving one entry per CDR3 protein. This sample has roughly 340,000 distinct CDR3 sequences, with roughly 28% found just once. The sequencing used cultured PBMCs, collected from culture after CMV antigen stimulation. Receptors were obtained from a human donor in good health (CMV status not recorded). Some clones in this sample may be carry-over from other donors' samples.

There are a few counts of this clonotype. The J gene is TRBJ1-3, the V gene TRBV10-3; no reliable D call. V gave up 11 bases and J gave up 0 bases, with 14 bases separating them. There are 14 residues in the CDR3. The germline V gene encodes CDR1 ENHRY and CDR2 SYGVKD. For the CDR3, the DNA is TGTGCCTCCGAGGCGGTCAGCTCTGGAAACACCATATATTTT. The encoded protein is CASEAVSSGNTIYF.

This clonotype was seen repeatedly, ten times or more. The V and J genes are TRBV7-2 and TRBJ1-2; 7 bases are a match to TRBD1. Germline lookup yields CDR1 SGHTA and CDR2 FQGNSA. CDR3 size: 13 residues. Trimming cost V 8 bases and J 0 bases; bases outside gene matches: 3. CDR3 DNA: TGTGCCAGCCAGGGACAGACTAACTATGGCTACACCTTC. This codes for CASQGQTNYGYTF.

This clonotype was seen repeatedly, ten times or more. This rearrangement joins TRBV7-2 to TRBJ2-6; D is possibly TRBD1 (6 bases). The germline V gene has CDR1 SGHTA and CDR2 FQGNSA. V lost 4 bases, J lost 3 bases, and 10 bases lay in between. The CDR3 contains 15 residues. CDR3 DNA sequence: TGTGCCAGCAGCTCAAGGGGGTATGGGGCCAACGTCCTGACTTTC. Translated: CASSSRGYGANVLTF.

This clonotype occurred once. A read error may explain this, as a much larger clone is one base away. The V and J genes are TRBV28 and TRBJ2-7; TRBD2 matches at 10 bases. From germline, CDR1 is MDHEN and CDR2 SYDVKM. The CDR3 has 14 residues. This chain's CDR3 is CASSLWLAGDGIWF. DNA for the CDR3: TGTGCCAGCAGTTTATGGCTAGCGGGAGATGGGATTTGGTTC.

This clonotype appeared a few times. The genes are TRBV7-2 and TRBJ1-2, with unresolved D. Germline-derived CDR1 and CDR2 are SGHTA and FQGNSA. Trimming removed 3 bases from V and 9 bases from J, with 5 bases in between. This CDR3 has 10 residues. In nucleotides, the CDR3 is TGTGCCAGCAGCTTTCACAGCTACACCTTC. Protein sequence: CASSFHSYTF. The whole variable domain, filled in from reference TRBV7-2 and TRBJ1-2, reads GAGVSQSPSNKVTEKGKDVELRCDPISGHTALYWYRQSLGQGLEFLIYFQGNSAPDKSGLPSDRFSAERTGGSVSTLTIQRTQQEDSAVYLCASSFHSYTFGSGTRLTVV.

This clonotype was observed a handful of times. V gene TRBV7-3 combines with J gene TRBJ2-3, with D maybe TRBD2 (6 bases). CDR1 SGHTA and CDR2 FQGTGA come from the germline V gene. With 5 bases removed from V and 8 bases from J, the gap between germline ends came to 14 bases. The CDR3 contains 13 residues. The CDR3 coding sequence is TGTGCCAGCAGCCCCGGGCGGGACGGTACGCAGTATTTT. Protein product: CASSPGRDGTQYF.

In its sample, this clonotype was seen a few times. The chain has TRBV7-2 and TRBJ2-3, with 9 nucleotides matching TRBD1. Germline V gene sequence: CDR1 SGHTA, CDR2 FQGNSA. The ends lost 5 bases at V and 9 bases at J; junction bases unmatched: 12. The CDR3 contains 15 residues. CDR3 sequence reads: CASSLGNGGQGTQYF. The CDR3, as DNA: TGTGCCAGCAGCCTTGGAAACGGGGGACAGGGAACGCAGTATTTT. Full variable domain (rest looked up from reference TRBV7-2 and TRBJ2-3): GAGVSQSPSNKVTEKGKDVELRCDPISGHTALYWYRQSLGQGLEFLIYFQGNSAPDKSGLPSDRFSAERTGGSVSTLTIQRTQQEDSAVYLCASSLGNGGQGTQYFGPGTRLTVL.

In its sample, this clonotype was seen many times. V usage is TRBV11-2 and J usage is TRBJ1-2, with D perhaps TRBD1 (5 bases). Between the trimmed V and J ends, which lost 3 bases and 5 bases, there was a span of 13 bases. The germline gives CDR1 SGHAT, CDR2 FQNNGV. The CDR3 sequence is 14 residues long. The CDR3 loop reads CASSFSRGAYGYTF. For the CDR3, the DNA is TGTGCCAGCAGCTTCTCTAGGGGCGCTTATGGCTACACCTTC.

This clonotype was seen only a few times. The chain is built from TRBV9 and TRBJ2-1; possible D gene TRBD2, 6 bases. The CDR3 extends over 16 amino acids. The germline V gene encodes CDR1 SGDLS and CDR2 YYNGEE. The V gene lost 2 bases and the J gene lost 4 bases, with 16 bases spanning the gap. This CDR3 is CASSVGETRNYNEQFF. CDR3 in DNA: TGTGCCAGCAGCGTTGGCGAGACTAGAAATTACAATGAGCAGTTCTTC. The whole variable domain, filled in from reference TRBV9 and TRBJ2-1, reads DSGVTQTPKHLITATGQRVTLRCSPRSGDLSVYWYQQSLDQGLQFLIQYYNGEERAKGNILERFSAQQFPDLHSELNLSSLELGDSALYFCASSVGETRNYNEQFFGPGTRLTVL.

V gene TRBV9 combines with J gene TRBJ2-1, with D possibly TRBD1 on 6 matching bases. CDR1 is SGDLS and CDR2 is YYNGEE in the germline V gene. CDR3 length equals 17 residues. Trimming took off 3 bases at V and 0 bases at J, with 16 bases between the two ends. The CDR3 DNA sequence: TGTGCCAGCAGCGAAAGGACAGCTGCGGGCTCCTACAATGAGCAGTTCTTC. Amino acid sequence: CASSERTAAGSYNEQFF. The variable domain in full, with the rest retrieved from reference TRBV9 and TRBJ2-1, is DSGVTQTPKHLITATGQRVTLRCSPRSGDLSVYWYQQSLDQGLQFLIQYYNGEERAKGNILERFSAQQFPDLHSELNLSSLELGDSALYFCASSERTAAGSYNEQFFGPGTRLTVL.

This clonotype was detected ten times or more. V and J are TRBV5-4 and TRBJ1-1, with D uncertain. The germline CDR1 and CDR2 sequences are SGHNT and YYREEE (reference sequence). V dropped 2 bases and J dropped 8 bases, with 10 bases sitting between them. There are 12 residues in the CDR3. Written as DNA, the CDR3 is TGTGCCAGCAGCTTACGGAACAAGGAAGCTTTCTTT. This gives the protein CASSLRNKEAFF.

This clonotype was seen more than once but under ten times. J is TRBJ1-1 and V is TRBV12-3 or TRBV12-4; D is unresolved. V lost 6 bases and J lost 1, with 9 bases in between. The CDR3 is 13 residues long. CDR3 protein: CASSRTTNTEAFF. The CDR3 nucleotides read TGTGCCAGCAGCCGAACAACGAACACTGAAGCTTTCTTT.